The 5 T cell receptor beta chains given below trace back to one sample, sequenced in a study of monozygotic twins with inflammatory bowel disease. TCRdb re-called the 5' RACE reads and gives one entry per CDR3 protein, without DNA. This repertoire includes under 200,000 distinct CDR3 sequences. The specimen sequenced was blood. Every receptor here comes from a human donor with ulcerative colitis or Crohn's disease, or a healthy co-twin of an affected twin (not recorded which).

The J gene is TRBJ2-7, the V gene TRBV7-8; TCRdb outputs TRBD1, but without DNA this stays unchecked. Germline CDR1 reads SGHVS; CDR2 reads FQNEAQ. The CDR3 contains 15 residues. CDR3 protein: CASRTRQGSSYEQYF. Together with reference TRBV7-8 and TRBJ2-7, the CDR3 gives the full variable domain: GAGVSQSPRYKVAKRGQDVALRCDPISGHVSLFWYQQALGQGPEFLTYFQNEAQLDKSGLPSDRFFAERPEGSVSTLKIQRTQQEDSAVYLCASRTRQGSSYEQYFGPGTRLTVT.

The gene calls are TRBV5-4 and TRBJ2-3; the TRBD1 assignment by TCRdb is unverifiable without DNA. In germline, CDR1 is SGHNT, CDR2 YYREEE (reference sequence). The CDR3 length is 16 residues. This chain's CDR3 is CASSLGRASSGDTQYF.

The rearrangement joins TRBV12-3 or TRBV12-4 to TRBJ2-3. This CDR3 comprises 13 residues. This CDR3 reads CASSFLERDTQYF.

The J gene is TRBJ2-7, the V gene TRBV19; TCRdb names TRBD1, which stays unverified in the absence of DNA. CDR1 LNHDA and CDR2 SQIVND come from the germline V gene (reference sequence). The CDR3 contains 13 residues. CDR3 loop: CASRKQGFYEQYF.

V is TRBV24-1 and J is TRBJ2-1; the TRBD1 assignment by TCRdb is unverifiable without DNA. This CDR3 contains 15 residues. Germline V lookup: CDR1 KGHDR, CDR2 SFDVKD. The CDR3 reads CATPGDSSSYNEQFF.